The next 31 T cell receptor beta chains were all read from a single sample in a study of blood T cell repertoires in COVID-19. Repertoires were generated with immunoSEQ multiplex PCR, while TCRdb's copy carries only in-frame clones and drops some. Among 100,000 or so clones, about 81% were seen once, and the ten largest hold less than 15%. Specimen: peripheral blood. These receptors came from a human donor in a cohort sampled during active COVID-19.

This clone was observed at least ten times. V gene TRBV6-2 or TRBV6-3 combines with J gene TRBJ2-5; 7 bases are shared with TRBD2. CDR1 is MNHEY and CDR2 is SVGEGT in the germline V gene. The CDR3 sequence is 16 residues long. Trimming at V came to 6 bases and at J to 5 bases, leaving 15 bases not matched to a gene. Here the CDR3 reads CASSSGGGWSGETQYF. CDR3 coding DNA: TGTGCCAGCAGCTCCGGCGGGGGATGGTCGGGGGAGACCCAGTACTTC.

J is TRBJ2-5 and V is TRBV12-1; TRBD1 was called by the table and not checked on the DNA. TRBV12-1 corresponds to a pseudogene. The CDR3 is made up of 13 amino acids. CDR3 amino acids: CASSSKTGKTQYF. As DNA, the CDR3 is TGTGCCAGCAGCTCCAAAACAGGGAAGACCCAGTACTTC.

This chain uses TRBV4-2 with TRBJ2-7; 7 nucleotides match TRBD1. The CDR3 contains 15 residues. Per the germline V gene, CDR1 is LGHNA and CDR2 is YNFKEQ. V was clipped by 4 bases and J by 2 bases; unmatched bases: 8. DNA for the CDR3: TGTGCCAGCAGCCGGCGGACAGGTGAAACCTACGAGCAGTACTTC. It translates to CASSRRTGETYEQYF.

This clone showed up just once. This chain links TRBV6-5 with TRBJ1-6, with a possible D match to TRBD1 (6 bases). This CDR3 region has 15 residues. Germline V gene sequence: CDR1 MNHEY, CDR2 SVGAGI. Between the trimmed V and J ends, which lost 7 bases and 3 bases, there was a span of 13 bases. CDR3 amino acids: CASIPTGGYNSPLHF. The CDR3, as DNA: TGTGCCAGCATCCCGACAGGTGGCTATAATTCACCCCTCCACTTT.

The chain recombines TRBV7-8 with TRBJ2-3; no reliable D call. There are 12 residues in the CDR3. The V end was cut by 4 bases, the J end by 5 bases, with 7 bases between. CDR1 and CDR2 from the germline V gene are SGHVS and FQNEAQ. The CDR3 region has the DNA TGTGCCAGCAGCTCACTCGGAGATACGCAGTATTTT. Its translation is CASSSLGDTQYF.

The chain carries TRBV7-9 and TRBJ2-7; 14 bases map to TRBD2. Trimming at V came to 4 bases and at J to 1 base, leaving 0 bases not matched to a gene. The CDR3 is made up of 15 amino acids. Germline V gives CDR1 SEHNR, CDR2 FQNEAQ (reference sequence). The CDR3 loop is CASSWTSGGSYEQYF. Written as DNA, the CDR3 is TGTGCCAGCAGCTGGACTAGCGGGGGGTCCTACGAGCAGTACTTC.

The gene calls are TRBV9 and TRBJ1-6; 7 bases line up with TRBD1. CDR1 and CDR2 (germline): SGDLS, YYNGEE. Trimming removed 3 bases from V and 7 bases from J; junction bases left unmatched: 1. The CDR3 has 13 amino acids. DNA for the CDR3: TGTGCCAGCAGCGCGACAGGGAATTCACCCCTCCACTTT. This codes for CASSATGNSPLHF.

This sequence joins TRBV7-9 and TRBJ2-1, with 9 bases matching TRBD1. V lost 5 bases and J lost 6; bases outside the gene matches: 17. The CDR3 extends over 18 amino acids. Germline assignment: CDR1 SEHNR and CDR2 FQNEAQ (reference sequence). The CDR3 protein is CASSRSRLGTGTLNEQFF. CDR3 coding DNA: TGTGCCAGCAGCCGATCTCGCCTAGGGACAGGGACACTCAATGAGCAGTTCTTC.

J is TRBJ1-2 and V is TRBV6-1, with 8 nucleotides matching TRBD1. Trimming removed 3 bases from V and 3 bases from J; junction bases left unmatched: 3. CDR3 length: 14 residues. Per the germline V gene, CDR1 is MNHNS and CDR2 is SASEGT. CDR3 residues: CASSDTGGDYGYTF. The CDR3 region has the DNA TGTGCCAGCAGTGACACAGGGGGAGACTATGGCTACACCTTC.

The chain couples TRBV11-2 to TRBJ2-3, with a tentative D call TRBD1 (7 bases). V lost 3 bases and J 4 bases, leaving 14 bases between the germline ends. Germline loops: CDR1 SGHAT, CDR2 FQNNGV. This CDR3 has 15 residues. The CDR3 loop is CASSLEGASADTQYF. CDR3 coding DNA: TGTGCCAGCAGCTTGGAGGGGGCCTCTGCAGATACGCAGTATTTT.

CDR3: CASSLQGGNSPLHF. CDR3 DNA sequence: TGTGCCAGCAGCCTCCAGGGGGGCAATTCACCCCTCCACTTT. This chain links TRBV3-1 (or the pseudogene TRBV3-2) with TRBJ1-6, with TRBD1 matching over 7 bases. The CDR3 is 14 residues long. After removal of 4 bases from V and 7 bases from J, the junction contained 4 bases not matched to a gene. CDR1 and CDR2 (germline): LGHDT, YNNKEL (reference sequence).

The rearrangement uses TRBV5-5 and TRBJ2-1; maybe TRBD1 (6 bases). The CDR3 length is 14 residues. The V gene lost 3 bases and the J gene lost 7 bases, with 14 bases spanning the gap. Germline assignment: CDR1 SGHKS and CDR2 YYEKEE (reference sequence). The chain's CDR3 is CASSSEWGLNEQFF. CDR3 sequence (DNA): TGTGCCAGCAGCTCAGAGTGGGGGCTGAATGAGCAGTTCTTC.

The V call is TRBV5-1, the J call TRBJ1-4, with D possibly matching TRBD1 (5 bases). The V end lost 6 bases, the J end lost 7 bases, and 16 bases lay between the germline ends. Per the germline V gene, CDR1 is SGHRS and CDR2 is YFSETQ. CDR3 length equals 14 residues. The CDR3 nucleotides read TGCGCCAGCAAAGTCTCAGGCCAGGGTGAAAAACTGTTTTTT. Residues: CASKVSGQGEKLFF.

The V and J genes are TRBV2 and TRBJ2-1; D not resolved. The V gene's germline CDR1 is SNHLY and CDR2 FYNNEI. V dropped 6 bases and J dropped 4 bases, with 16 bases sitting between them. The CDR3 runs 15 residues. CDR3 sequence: CASRIRLTTYNEQFF. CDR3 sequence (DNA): TGTGCCAGCAGGATAAGATTGACAACTTACAATGAGCAGTTCTTC.

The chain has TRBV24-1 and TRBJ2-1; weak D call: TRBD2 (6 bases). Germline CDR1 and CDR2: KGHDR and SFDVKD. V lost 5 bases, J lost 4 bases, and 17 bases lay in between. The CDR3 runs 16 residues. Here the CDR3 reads CATSAAAGRIYNEQFF. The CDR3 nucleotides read TGTGCCACCAGTGCGGCGGCGGGACGGATATACAATGAGCAGTTCTTC.

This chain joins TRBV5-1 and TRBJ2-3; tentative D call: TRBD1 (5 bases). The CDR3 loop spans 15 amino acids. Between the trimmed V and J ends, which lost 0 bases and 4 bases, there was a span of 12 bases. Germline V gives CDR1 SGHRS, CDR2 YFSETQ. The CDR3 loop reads CASSLGQGVSDTQYF. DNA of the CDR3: TGCGCCAGCAGCTTGGGGCAGGGTGTCTCAGATACGCAGTATTTT.

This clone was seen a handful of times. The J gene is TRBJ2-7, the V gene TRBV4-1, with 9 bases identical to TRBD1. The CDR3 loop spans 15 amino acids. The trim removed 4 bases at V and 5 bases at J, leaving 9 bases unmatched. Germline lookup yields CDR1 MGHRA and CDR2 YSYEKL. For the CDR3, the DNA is TGCGCCAGCAGCCCTACCGGGACAGGGCTCCACGAGCAGTACTTC. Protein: CASSPTGTGLHEQYF.

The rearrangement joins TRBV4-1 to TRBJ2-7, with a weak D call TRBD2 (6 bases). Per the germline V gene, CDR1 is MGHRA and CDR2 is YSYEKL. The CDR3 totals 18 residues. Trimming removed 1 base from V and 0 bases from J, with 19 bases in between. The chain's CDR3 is CASSQAPSGAGPSYEQYF. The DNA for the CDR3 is TGCGCCAGCAGCCAAGCCCCATCAGGAGCGGGCCCCTCCTACGAGCAGTACTTC.

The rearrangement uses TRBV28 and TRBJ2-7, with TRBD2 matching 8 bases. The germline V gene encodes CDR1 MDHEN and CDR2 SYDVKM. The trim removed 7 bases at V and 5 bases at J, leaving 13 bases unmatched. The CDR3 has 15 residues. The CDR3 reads CASKESGGGYHEQYF. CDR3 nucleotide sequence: TGTGCCAGCAAGGAGTCCGGGGGGGGCTACCACGAGCAGTACTTC.

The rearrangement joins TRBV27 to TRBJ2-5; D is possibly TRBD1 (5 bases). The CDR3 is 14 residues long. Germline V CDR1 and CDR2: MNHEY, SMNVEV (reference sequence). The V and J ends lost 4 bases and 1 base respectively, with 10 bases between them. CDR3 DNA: TGTGCCAGCAGTTCCAGGGTAGGCCAAGAGACCCAGTACTTC. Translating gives CASSSRVGQETQYF.

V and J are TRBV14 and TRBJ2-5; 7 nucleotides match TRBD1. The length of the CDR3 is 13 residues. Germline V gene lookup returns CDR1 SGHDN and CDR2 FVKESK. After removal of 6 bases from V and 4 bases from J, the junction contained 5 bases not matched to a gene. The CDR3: CASRDRDRETQYF. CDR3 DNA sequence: TGTGCCAGCAGGGACCGGGACAGAGAGACCCAGTACTTC.

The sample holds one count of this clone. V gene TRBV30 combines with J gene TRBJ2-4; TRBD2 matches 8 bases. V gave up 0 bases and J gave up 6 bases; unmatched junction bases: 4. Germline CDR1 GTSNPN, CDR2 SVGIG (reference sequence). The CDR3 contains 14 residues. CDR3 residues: CAWSVRGGINIQYF. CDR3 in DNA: TGTGCCTGGAGTGTCCGGGGGGGAATAAACATTCAGTACTTC.

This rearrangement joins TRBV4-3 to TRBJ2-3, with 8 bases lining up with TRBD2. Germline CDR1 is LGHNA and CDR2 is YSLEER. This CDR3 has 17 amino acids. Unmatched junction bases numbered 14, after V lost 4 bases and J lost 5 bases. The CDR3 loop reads CASSPYSDGGAGDTQYF. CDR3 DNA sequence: TGCGCCAGCAGCCCATACTCGGACGGGGGGGCCGGAGATACGCAGTATTTT.

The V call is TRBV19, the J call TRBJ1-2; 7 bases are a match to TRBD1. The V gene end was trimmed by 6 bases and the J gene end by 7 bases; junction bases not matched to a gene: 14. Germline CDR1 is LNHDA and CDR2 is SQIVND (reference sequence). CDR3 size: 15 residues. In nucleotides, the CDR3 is TGTGCCAGTAGAACTAAAGGAGGGGGCGTCGGTGGCTACACCTTC. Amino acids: CASRTKGGGVGGYTF.

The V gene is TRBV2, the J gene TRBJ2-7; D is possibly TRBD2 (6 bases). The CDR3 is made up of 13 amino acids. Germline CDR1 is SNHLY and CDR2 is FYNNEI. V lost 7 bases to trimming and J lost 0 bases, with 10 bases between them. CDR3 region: CASTGRGSYEQYF. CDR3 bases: TGTGCCAGCACGGGGCGGGGCTCCTACGAGCAGTACTTC.

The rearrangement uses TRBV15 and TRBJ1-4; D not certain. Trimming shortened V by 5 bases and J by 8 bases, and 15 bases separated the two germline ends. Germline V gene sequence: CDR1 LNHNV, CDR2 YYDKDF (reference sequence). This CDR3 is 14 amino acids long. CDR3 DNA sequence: TGTGCCACCAGCCCCCAACCCGCGTGGGAAAAACTGTTTTTT. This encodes CATSPQPAWEKLFF.

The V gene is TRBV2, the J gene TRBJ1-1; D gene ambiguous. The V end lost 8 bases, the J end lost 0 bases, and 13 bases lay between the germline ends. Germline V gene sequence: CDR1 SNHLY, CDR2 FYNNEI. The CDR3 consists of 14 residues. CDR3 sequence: CASRLDNLNTEAFF. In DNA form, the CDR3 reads TGTGCCAGCCGTCTCGACAACCTGAACACTGAAGCTTTCTTT. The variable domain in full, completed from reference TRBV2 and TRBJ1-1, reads EPEVTQTPSHQVTQMGQEVILRCVPISNHLYFYWYRQILGQKVEFLVSFYNNEISEKSEIFDDQFSVERPDGSNFTLKIRSTKLEDSAMYFCASRLDNLNTEAFFGQGTRLTVV.

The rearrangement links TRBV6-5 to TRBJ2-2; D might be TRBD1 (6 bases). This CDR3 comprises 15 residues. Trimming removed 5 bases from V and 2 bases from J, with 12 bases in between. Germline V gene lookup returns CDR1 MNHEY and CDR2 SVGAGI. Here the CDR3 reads CASSRQAINTGELFF. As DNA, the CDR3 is TGTGCCAGCAGTAGACAGGCAATTAACACCGGGGAGCTGTTTTTT.

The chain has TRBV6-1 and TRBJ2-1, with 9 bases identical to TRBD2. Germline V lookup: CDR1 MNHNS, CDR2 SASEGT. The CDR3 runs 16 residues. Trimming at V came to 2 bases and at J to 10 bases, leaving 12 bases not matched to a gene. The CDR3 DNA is TGTGCCAGCAGTGAATGGAGTCCGGGACTAGCTAGAGAGCAGTTCTTC. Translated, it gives CASSEWSPGLAREQFF.

The CDR3 nucleotides read TGTGCCAGCAGTTTAAGGGGGTCGGTTAGCAATCAGCCCCAGCATTTT. Its translation: CASSLRGSVSNQPQHF. The chain couples TRBV27 to TRBJ1-5, with D possibly matching TRBD1 (6 bases). This CDR3 has 16 amino acids. The V end was cut by 2 bases, the J end by 0 bases, with 11 bases between. CDR1 MNHEY and CDR2 SMNVEV come from the germline V gene (reference sequence).

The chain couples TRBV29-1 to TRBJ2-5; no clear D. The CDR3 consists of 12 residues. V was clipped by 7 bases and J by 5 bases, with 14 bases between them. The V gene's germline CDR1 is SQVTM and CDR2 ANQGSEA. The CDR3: CSARVSRETQYF. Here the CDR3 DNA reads TGCAGCGCTCGAGTGTCGCGGGAGACCCAGTACTTC.